Following are 5 T cell receptor beta chains from one sample sequenced in a study of blood T cell repertoires in COVID-19. Using immunoSEQ multiplex PCR, the repertoire was profiled, and TCRdb retains in-frame clones only, with some absent. The sample shows over 600,000 clones, just under 90% of them seen only once. The sequencing input was peripheral blood. The receptors originated from a woman younger than 30 with acute or convalescent COVID-19.

V and J are TRBV7-6 and TRBJ2-3; perhaps TRBD1 as D (6 bases). V was cut by 3 bases and J by 0 bases, with 10 bases left in between. Germline CDR1 is SGHVS and CDR2 is FNYEAQ. The CDR3 extends over 15 amino acids. CDR3 sequence: CASSFSRGSTDTQYF. As DNA, the CDR3 is TGTGCCAGCAGCTTTTCGAGGGGGAGCACAGATACGCAGTATTTT.

The chain is built from TRBV19 and TRBJ1-1; tentative D call: TRBD1 (5 bases). The CDR3 sequence is 13 residues long. Germline V gives CDR1 LNHDA, CDR2 SQIVND (reference sequence). The V end lost 0 bases, the J end lost 10 bases, and 12 bases lay between the germline ends. CDR3 nucleotide sequence: TGTGCCAGTAGTATAGAACAAGGGGCTAGAGCTTTCTTT. Encoded protein: CASSIEQGARAFF.

The chain carries TRBV7-2 and TRBJ2-3; 16 positions match TRBD2. The V and J ends lost 0 bases and 4 bases, in that order; junction bases with no gene match: 10. The CDR3 runs to 20 residues. Germline V gene lookup returns CDR1 SGHTA and CDR2 FQGNSA. In nucleotides, the CDR3 is TGTGCCAGCAGCTTAGCGCCGGGACTAGCGGGGGGGCTTTTCCCAGATACGCAGTATTTT. This gives the protein CASSLAPGLAGGLFPDTQYF. The full variable domain, in which reference TRBV7-2 and TRBJ2-3 provide the parts outside the CDR3, is GAGVSQSPSNKVTEKGKDVELRCDPISGHTALYWYRQSLGQGLEFLIYFQGNSAPDKSGLPSDRFSAERTGGSVSTLTIQRTQQEDSAVYLCASSLAPGLAGGLFPDTQYFGPGTRLTVL.

The chain uses TRBV7-2 and TRBJ1-2; D is unclear. The CDR3 covers 12 residues. Germline V lookup: CDR1 SGHTA, CDR2 FQGNSA. Trimming shortened V by 11 bases and J by 6 bases, and 16 bases separated the two germline ends. The CDR3 sequence is CASWGGLNGYTF. The CDR3 nucleotides read TGTGCCTCATGGGGAGGTTTAAATGGCTACACCTTC.

The chain recombines TRBV29-1 with TRBJ1-1; 7 bases fit TRBD1. J gave up 1 base and V 2 bases, and 4 bases lay outside the gene matches. The germline gives CDR1 SQVTM, CDR2 ANQGSEA. The CDR3 has 14 residues. CDR3 coding DNA: TGCAGCGTTGAACAGGGGGTAGGGAACACTGAAGCTTTCTTT. It specifies CSVEQGVGNTEAFF.